This TCR beta chain was sequenced during a study of identifying expanded T cells in peripheral blood (dated by TCRdb to between 2017 and 2020). Notes on the research overall: Technical replicates were generated by sequencing separate aliquots of the same genomic DNA pool, with four replicates compared pairwise. Broad study findings and their caveats: Approximately 1.1 differentially abundant clones were flagged by the binomial model between technical replicates, whereas about 17 and 20 were flagged over roughly two weeks and four weeks, respectively. Across all healthy donors, variance in clone template counts between roughly two-week samples was found to increase significantly with total template count. The authors expected that biological variance in healthy repertoires might rise further over much longer intervals, such as months to years. The beta-binomial model significantly reduced the number of clones called differentially abundant and the false-positive rate across all healthy-donor time intervals.

For this clone: No antigen is known for it. No much larger clonotype is one base removed from it; base qualities were not supplied.

No immune events such as infections were documented for the healthy donors during the collection period. To calibrate time-dependent variance in a beta-binomial model of T-cell clone differential abundance, blood repertoires from healthy donors were used as a training cohort. The training cohort included some ten healthy donors, of whom 3 were female and 7 were male. On average the donors were about 40 years old, and their ages spanned about 29 to 64 years. Whole blood, obtained from a commercial supplier, was collected from each healthy donor at three time points spaced about 2 weeks apart. Genomic DNA was extracted from unsorted whole blood for immunosequencing. TCRbeta CDR3 regions were profiled with the immunoSEQ Assay using bias-controlled multiplex PCR amplification of genomic DNA. As for how the authors treated the data: The absolute abundance of each unique TCRbeta CDR3 region was quantified after sequences were collapsed and filtered. Differential abundance was tested with a binomial (Fisher-equivalent) model and with a beta-binomial model adding time-dependent variance fitted from healthy donors. Clones with fewer than 5 combined templates were excluded, and clones with Benjamini-Hochberg FDR below 0.01 were called differentially abundant. In the beta-binomial model, variance was expressed as a function of the total template count across the two samples, in the form v = (b*log(k)+a)^2. TCRdb holds this immuneACCESS table with in-frame rearrangements only. Some clones are missing; in checked studies, unresolved V genes explain under half, and the rest has no known cause. Clone size and V and J calls were adopted from that table, with D and trimming inferred from the DNA. The sample table shows approximately 100,000 clones, and 87% are seen once. Roughly 15% of the sample is in the top ten clones.

Specimen: blood. The receptor was isolated from a person aged 18 to 69 in good health.

CDR3 protein: CASSIEGDRGGQDEQFF. The nucleotide sequence reads TGTGCCAGTAGTATAGAGGGGGACAGGGGAGGTCAGGATGAGCAGTTCTTC. The chain uses TRBV19 and TRBJ2-1; 10 bases in between match TRBD1. The CDR3 sequence holds 17 residues, the cysteine and phenylalanine included. The read is trimmed to its CDR3 DNA, 51 bases read in frame from base 1. Via the germline V gene (reference sequence), CDR1 is LNHDA and CDR2 SQIVND. V is cut back by 0 bases and J by 8 bases, with 10 bases in the junction unmatched.